The rows below give T cell receptor beta chains drawn from one sample of a study of spatial heterogeneity in lung cancer. TCRdb used MiXCR to reprocess the 5' RACE reads, holding one entry per CDR3 protein. The sample includes 39,000 or so distinct CDR3 sequences, about 10% of them seen just once. Sequencing used PBMCs, obtained at follow-up. These receptors all stem from a female donor with early-stage non-small cell lung cancer. The CDR3 runs from the conserved cysteine through the conserved F or W. The D gene is left open where the match is weak. Clone size, where shown, is once, few, many, or a class for clones that have expanded.

clone_size	j_call	v_call	d_call	cdr3_nt	cdr3_aa
few	TRBJ2-7	TRBV11-2	NA	TGTGCCAGCAGCTTAGATCTGCTTATTCCCGAGCAGTACTTC	CASSLDLLIPEQYF
NA	TRBJ2-5	TRBV7-3	NA	TGTGCCAGCAGCCCCCTCGGGGGAAAAGAGACCCAGTACTTC	CASSPLGGKETQYF
many	TRBJ2-6	TRBV5-1	TRBD1	TGCGCCAGCAAAAGGTTCGACAGGGGAAACTCTGGGGCCAACGTCCTGACTTTC	CASKRFDRGNSGANVLTF
many	TRBJ2-7	TRBV3-1	NA	TGTGCCAGCAGCCTGGGACCTGGATCCTACGAGCAGTACTTC	CASSLGPGSYEQYF
many	TRBJ1-1	TRBV11-2	TRBD1	TGTGCCAGCAGCCCCCTAAGGACAGGGGCTATGAACACTGAAGCTTTCTTT	CASSPLRTGAMNTEAFF
NA	TRBJ2-5	TRBV18	TRBD2	TGTGCCAGTTCCAGACTAGCATCTATTCAAGAGACCCAGTACTTC	CASSRLASIQETQYF
few	TRBJ1-2	TRBV9	NA	TGTGCCAGCAGCGCCACAGTCTCGAGCTATGGCTACACCTTC	CASSATVSSYGYTF
many	TRBJ2-1	TRBV5-1	NA	TGCGCCAGCAGCTTGTCGGGGGAGGCCTACAATGAGCAGTTCTTC	CASSLSGEAYNEQFF
many	TRBJ1-1	TRBV4-1	TRBD1	TGCGCCAGCAGCCCATCTCGACAGGGCGAGAGAGCTTTCTTT	CASSPSRQGERAFF
NA	TRBJ2-2	TRBV5-1	TRBD1	TGCGCCAGCAGCTCTCGACAGGGGGCTGTCGGGGAGCTGTTTTTT	CASSSRQGAVGELFF
NA	TRBJ2-7	TRBV5-4	TRBD2	TGTGCCAGCAGCTCCCAGCGGGGGGGTCCCTACGAGCAGTACTTC	CASSSQRGGPYEQYF